Following are 16 T cell receptor beta chains from one sample sequenced in a study of chemoradiotherapy in HPV16-positive cancers. TCRdb keeps only in-frame clones here, not all; method: immunoSEQ multiplex PCR. This sample has 7,700 or so clones, with less than 75% found just once. The specimen was taken from a patient who underwent chemoradiotherapy. These receptor sequences come from a human donor with HPV-associated anogenital cancer.

Concerning this clone: At one end, the junction sequence differs from germline, possibly due to a read error. The chain uses TRBV7-7 and TRBJ2-5; no reliable D call. In germline, CDR1 is SSHAT, CDR2 FNYEAQ (reference sequence). CDR3 length: 13 amino acids. CDR3 protein: CASSRELRETQYF. CDR3 DNA: TGTGCTAGCAGCCGAGAACTGCGAGAGACCCAGTACTTC.

The chain combines TRBV6-1 with TRBJ1-1; D remains unclear. Germline CDR1 reads MNHNS; CDR2 reads SASEGT. The CDR3 totals 11 residues. Trimming stripped 0 bases from V and 9 bases from J, with 5 bases between. The CDR3 sequence is CASSEAQKAFF. The CDR3 bases are TGTGCCAGCAGTGAAGCGCAGAAAGCTTTCTTT.

The rearrangement uses TRBV19 and TRBJ1-2; D is unclear. The CDR3 runs 13 residues. V lost 3 bases, J lost 1 base, and 6 bases lay in between. The germline V gene encodes CDR1 LNHDA and CDR2 SQIVND (reference sequence). This CDR3 reads CASSIVNNYGYTF. The CDR3 DNA reads TGTGCCAGTAGTATCGTGAATAACTATGGCTACACCTTC.

The genes are TRBV7-9 and TRBJ2-2, with 9 bases matching TRBD1. The CDR3 length is 16 residues. With 5 bases clipped from V and 6 bases from J, the junction kept 10 bases outside the gene matches. Germline CDR1 and CDR2: SEHNR and FQNEAQ (reference sequence). As DNA, the CDR3 is TGTGCCAGCAGCAAGCTGGGGACAGGGATGCCCGGGGAGCTGTTTTTT. This codes for CASSKLGTGMPGELFF.

This chain joins TRBV5-4 and TRBJ1-1; TRBD1 matches at 7 bases. There are 14 residues in the CDR3. V lost 2 bases, J lost 5 bases, and 6 bases stayed unmatched. CDR1 and CDR2 (germline): SGHNT, YYREEE (reference sequence). CDR3 sequence reads: CASSFDREFTEAFF. CDR3 bases: TGTGCCAGCAGCTTTGACAGGGAGTTTACTGAAGCTTTCTTT.

This clone came up a few times. V gene TRBV4-1 combines with J gene TRBJ1-6, with 11 bases identical to TRBD1. Trimming cost V 1 base and J 7 bases; bases outside gene matches: 3. From germline, CDR1 is MGHRA and CDR2 YSYEKL. This CDR3 contains 16 residues. The CDR3 reads CASSQGTGGPNSPLHF. Written as DNA, the CDR3 is TGCGCCAGCAGCCAAGGGACAGGGGGCCCGAATTCACCCCTCCACTTT.

The rearrangement uses TRBV11-2 and TRBJ2-2, with TRBD2 matching 9 bases. The V gene's germline CDR1 is SGHAT and CDR2 FQNNGV. There are 15 residues in the CDR3. Trimming at V came to 3 bases and at J to 4 bases, leaving 3 bases not matched to a gene. CDR3 bases: TGTGCCAGCAGCTTGCATAGCGGGGGCACCGGGGAGCTGTTTTTT. It translates to CASSLHSGGTGELFF.

The chain links TRBV4-3 to TRBJ1-4; 8 positions match TRBD1. The CDR3 loop spans 16 amino acids. V was clipped by 4 bases and J by 8 bases; unmatched bases: 12. Germline V gene lookup returns CDR1 LGHNA and CDR2 YSLEER. CDR3 protein: CASSRVGQGIDEKLFF. In DNA form, the CDR3 reads TGCGCCAGCAGCCGAGTAGGACAGGGAATAGACGAAAAACTGTTTTTT.

In this sample, this clone is medium-sized (0.01 to 0.1%). The chain is built from TRBV7-2 and TRBJ2-3; the D is unclear. This CDR3 is built from 12 residues. Per the germline V gene, CDR1 is SGHTA and CDR2 is FQGNSA. The V end lost 5 bases, the J end lost 3 bases, and 6 bases lay between the germline ends. The chain's CDR3 is CASSDLTDTQYF. DNA of the CDR3: TGTGCCAGCAGCGACTTGACAGATACGCAGTATTTT.

This clone was observed a few times. The CDR3 bases are TGTGCCAGCAGCTTAGAATCGACTAGCCCTCTCCACGTC. Translation: CASSLESTSPLHV. The chain recombines TRBV11-3 with TRBJ2-7; 7 positions match TRBD2. The CDR3 extends over 13 amino acids. Germline CDR1 and CDR2: SGHNT and YENEEA.

Notes on this clone: This CDR3 is also generated by other DNA sequences in the sample. V and J are TRBV6-6 and TRBJ1-2; D is undetermined. Germline values: CDR1 MNHNY, CDR2 SVGAGI (reference sequence). Trimming pared 4 bases from V and 0 bases from J, leaving 0 bases between. This CDR3 spans 11 amino acids. In DNA form, the CDR3 reads TGTGCCAGCAGTTCTAACTATGGCTACACCTTC. Translating gives CASSSNYGYTF.

This chain uses TRBV5-5 with TRBJ1-1, with D unclear. This CDR3 has 11 residues. Germline V gene sequence: CDR1 SGHKS, CDR2 YYEKEE (reference sequence). V lost 2 bases and J 2 bases, leaving 1 base between the germline ends. The CDR3 protein is CASSLNTEAFF. The CDR3 coding sequence is TGTGCCAGCAGCTTAAACACTGAAGCTTTCTTT.

The chain is built from TRBV6-5 and TRBJ1-3, with no clear D. This CDR3 spans 13 amino acids. Trimming left V 6 bases short and J 1 base short, with 7 bases between. CDR1 and CDR2 (germline): MNHEY, SVGAGI. CDR3 nucleotide sequence: TGTGCCAGCAGCGGGATTTCTGGAAACACCATATATTTT. Its translation is CASSGISGNTIYF.

The chain links TRBV6-7 to TRBJ1-4, with unresolved D. TRBV6-7 is designated an ORF whose function remains uncertain. Trimming pared 6 bases from V and 1 base from J, leaving 3 bases between. This CDR3 has 12 amino acids. The CDR3 reads CASRGTNEKLFF. Here the CDR3 DNA reads TGTGCCAGCAGGGGAACTAATGAAAAACTGTTTTTT.

V and J are TRBV15 and TRBJ2-2, with D unclear. V lost 5 bases and J lost 5, with 9 bases in between. This CDR3 spans 13 amino acids. Germline CDR1 is LNHNV and CDR2 is YYDKDF (reference sequence). DNA for the CDR3: TGTGCCACCAGCCGTGGGGAAACCGGGGAGCTGTTTTTT. This codes for CATSRGETGELFF.

The chain uses TRBV11-3 and TRBJ2-1; 7 bases match TRBD2. Germline V gives CDR1 SGHNT, CDR2 YENEEA. Losses at the gene ends were 7 bases for V and 2 bases for J; bases not matched to a gene: 5. This CDR3 is 14 amino acids long. The CDR3 spells CASIQGTTYNEQFF. Written as DNA, the CDR3 is TGTGCCAGCATCCAAGGGACTACCTACAATGAGCAGTTCTTC.